Listed here are 27 T cell receptor beta chains from one sample, sequenced in a study of blood T cell repertoires in COVID-19. TCRdb keeps only in-frame clones here, not all; method: immunoSEQ multiplex PCR. The table records roughly 150,000 clones, more than 70% of them present only once. Sequenced input: PBMCs or T cells enriched from blood (not recorded which). The receptor source for this set is a man between 60 and 70 years old who had recovered from COVID-19.

The chain joins TRBV11-2 to TRBJ1-2; D perhaps matches TRBD1 (6 bases). The V end was cut by 5 bases, the J end by 7 bases, with 14 bases between. Germline V gene data show CDR1 as SGHAT and CDR2 as FQNNGV. The CDR3 extends over 13 amino acids. Written as DNA, the CDR3 is TGTGCCAGCAGCCCGACAGGCAGTGTTGGCTACACCTTC. Amino acids: CASSPTGSVGYTF.

The rearrangement links TRBV19 to TRBJ2-1; D remains unclear. Trimming pared 1 base from V and 4 bases from J, leaving 8 bases between. Germline V gene sequence: CDR1 LNHDA, CDR2 SQIVND (reference sequence). This CDR3 is 14 amino acids long. This CDR3 is CASSIVETYNEQFF. The CDR3 coding sequence is TGTGCCAGTAGTATAGTCGAAACATACAATGAGCAGTTCTTC.

This clone occurred many times. The J gene is TRBJ1-2, the V gene TRBV14; TRBD1 matches 8 bases. V lost 1 base and J lost 6; bases outside the gene matches: 4. The CDR3 sequence is 14 residues long. In germline, CDR1 is SGHDN, CDR2 FVKESK. CDR3 residues: CASSQVATGDGYTF. The CDR3 DNA reads TGTGCCAGCAGCCAAGTGGCGACAGGGGATGGCTACACCTTC.

In its sample, this clone was seen many times. The V gene is TRBV13, the J gene TRBJ1-2; 7 positions match TRBD1. Trimming at V came to 4 bases and at J to 7 bases, leaving 9 bases not matched to a gene. Germline CDR1 is PRHDT and CDR2 is FYEKMQ (reference sequence). The CDR3 is 14 amino acids. The chain's CDR3 is CASSSNDRVFGYTF. The CDR3 nucleotides are TGTGCCAGCAGCTCCAACGACAGGGTCTTTGGCTACACCTTC.

This clone has a handful of counts. The rearrangement uses TRBV3-1 (or the pseudogene TRBV3-2) and TRBJ2-1, with a possible D match to TRBD2 (6 bases). With 0 bases removed from V and 4 bases from J, the gap between germline ends came to 19 bases. The germline CDR1 and CDR2 sequences are LGHDT and YNNKEL (reference sequence). This CDR3 contains 18 residues. The CDR3, as DNA: TGTGCCAGCAGCCAAGAAAGGGCAGTTGGTAGCGGATACAATGAGCAGTTCTTC. As protein: CASSQERAVGSGYNEQFF.

The chain uses TRBV19 and TRBJ1-2; 7 bases are shared with TRBD1. Germline CDR1 LNHDA, CDR2 SQIVND (reference sequence). The V and J ends lost 6 bases and 4 bases, in that order; junction bases with no gene match: 14. CDR3 length equals 16 residues. The CDR3: CASSQTPGQTFYGYTF. The DNA for the CDR3 is TGTGCCAGTAGCCAGACACCGGGACAGACCTTCTATGGCTACACCTTC.

The chain is built from TRBV28 and TRBJ2-1; 7 nucleotides match TRBD2. The V segment lost 6 bases and the J segment 8 bases; nucleotides outside the gene matches: 22. The CDR3 length is 18 residues. CDR1 and CDR2 from the germline V gene are MDHEN and SYDVKM. For the CDR3, the DNA is TGTGCCAGCAGCCAACCCGTTCATCCGGGGGGAAACGTCTATGAGCAGTTCTTC. This codes for CASSQPVHPGGNVYEQFF.

This clone has a single count. This chain uses TRBV19 with TRBJ2-5; 9 nucleotides match TRBD2. There are 17 residues in the CDR3. Trimming at V came to 2 bases and at J to 7 bases, leaving 14 bases not matched to a gene. Per the germline V gene, CDR1 is LNHDA and CDR2 is SQIVND (reference sequence). CDR3 coding DNA: TGTGCCAGTAGTATAATGGCAGGCGGGGGGGCCGGCGTGACCCAGTACTTC. Its protein product is CASSIMAGGGAGVTQYF.

In this sample, this clone turned up once. This chain joins TRBV2 and TRBJ1-3; no firm D call. This CDR3 is 11 amino acids long. V was cut by 4 bases and J by 4 bases, with 2 bases left in between. Germline V gives CDR1 SNHLY, CDR2 FYNNEI. This chain's CDR3 is CASSAGNTIYF. Written as DNA, the CDR3 is TGTGCCAGCAGTGCGGGAAACACCATATATTTT.

V usage is TRBV10-3 and J usage is TRBJ2-1; 8 bases fit TRBD1. The CDR3 has 13 amino acids. The germline V gene encodes CDR1 ENHRY and CDR2 SYGVKD. The J segment lost 9 bases and the V segment lost 3 bases, leaving 4 bases of the junction unmatched. The CDR3 protein is CAISDGQGFEQFF. The CDR3 DNA reads as TGTGCCATCAGTGATGGACAGGGTTTTGAGCAGTTCTTC.

The rearrangement joins TRBV27 to TRBJ2-1; 10 positions match TRBD1. The J segment lost 4 bases and the V segment lost 4 bases, leaving 1 base of the junction unmatched. This CDR3 spans 14 amino acids. Looked up from germline, CDR1 is MNHEY and CDR2 is SMNVEV (reference sequence). CDR3 loop: CASSSGQGYNEQFF. CDR3 DNA: TGTGCCAGCAGTTCGGGACAGGGGTACAATGAGCAGTTCTTC.

This clone was seen just once. The rearrangement uses TRBV19 and TRBJ2-2; TRBD2 matches at 10 bases. CDR1 and CDR2 from the germline V gene are LNHDA and SQIVND (reference sequence). V shed 5 bases, J shed 1 base, and the junction held 10 bases outside the gene matches. The CDR3 is 18 amino acids. This CDR3 is CASSPRGLAGVNTGELFF. CDR3 DNA: TGTGCCAGTAGTCCCCGCGGGCTAGCGGGGGTGAACACCGGGGAGCTGTTTTTT.

The rearrangement uses TRBV7-7 and TRBJ2-1; a weak D match, TRBD2 (5 bases). Germline V lookup: CDR1 SSHAT, CDR2 FNYEAQ (reference sequence). With 1 base removed from V and 6 bases from J, the gap between germline ends came to 13 bases. This CDR3 comprises 15 residues. In nucleotides, the CDR3 is TGTGCCAGCAGCTTAGGGTCAGCGGATAGCAATGAGCAGTTCTTC. Protein product: CASSLGSADSNEQFF.

This clone was counted once. The V gene is TRBV5-1, the J gene TRBJ1-3; D gene ambiguous. The V and J ends lost 0 bases and 0 bases respectively, with 10 bases between them. The CDR3 spans 16 residues. Germline CDR1 and CDR2: SGHRS and YFSETQ. The chain's CDR3 is CASSLVGRSSGNTIYF. For the CDR3, the DNA is TGCGCCAGCAGCTTGGTGGGCCGTAGCTCTGGAAACACCATATATTTT.

This clone showed up just once. The chain recombines TRBV27 with TRBJ2-7; the match to TRBD2 covers 10 bases. CDR3 length: 15 residues. Germline loops: CDR1 MNHEY, CDR2 SMNVEV (reference sequence). V lost 3 bases and J lost 7; bases outside the gene matches: 9. This CDR3 is CASSLVLAGVGEQYF. CDR3 in DNA: TGTGCCAGCAGTTTGGTTCTAGCGGGAGTGGGGGAGCAGTACTTC.

The chain recombines TRBV19 with TRBJ2-5, with D possibly being TRBD1 (5 bases). This CDR3 spans 15 amino acids. V was cut by 0 bases and J by 4 bases, with 12 bases left in between. The germline CDR1 and CDR2 sequences are LNHDA and SQIVND (reference sequence). The CDR3 here is CASSIDGGRGETQYF. The CDR3 DNA reads TGTGCCAGTAGTATAGACGGCGGTAGGGGAGAGACCCAGTACTTC.

This clone was picked up a small number of times. This chain links TRBV18 with TRBJ2-1; D perhaps matches TRBD1 (5 bases). The CDR3 runs 15 residues. V gave up 4 bases and J gave up 9 bases, with 19 bases separating them. Germline V gene sequence: CDR1 KGHSH, CDR2 LQKENI. The CDR3 bases are TGTGCCAGCTCACAGGAATTTGGGGCCTCGGGTGAGCAGTTCTTC. Translation: CASSQEFGASGEQFF.

This chain uses TRBV19 with TRBJ1-1; 7 bases align to TRBD1. Germline loops: CDR1 LNHDA, CDR2 SQIVND (reference sequence). V dropped 6 bases and J dropped 1; count of bases not matched to a gene: 2. The CDR3 spans 13 residues. CDR3 nucleotide sequence: TGTGCCAGTAGAGACAGGGAGAACACTGAAGCTTTCTTT. Translated: CASRDRENTEAFF.

The CDR3 loop is CASSINRGGSPLHF. DNA of the CDR3: TGTGCCAGCAGTATAAACAGGGGTGGGTCACCCCTCCACTTT. This sequence joins TRBV2 and TRBJ1-6, with 7 nucleotides matching TRBD1. The V and J ends lost 5 bases and 10 bases, in that order; junction bases with no gene match: 8. CDR3 length: 14 amino acids. Per the germline V gene, CDR1 is SNHLY and CDR2 is FYNNEI.

This clone has ten or more counts. The V gene is TRBV2, the J gene TRBJ2-1, with D possibly TRBD2 on 5 matching bases. In germline, CDR1 is SNHLY, CDR2 FYNNEI. The V and J ends lost 2 bases and 7 bases respectively, with 15 bases between them. The CDR3 consists of 15 residues. The chain's CDR3 is CASSEPAGLSNEQFF. The DNA of the CDR3 is TGTGCCAGCAGTGAACCGGCGGGCTTGTCGAATGAGCAGTTCTTC.

V usage is TRBV10-3 and J usage is TRBJ2-1; 7 bases line up with TRBD1. This CDR3 is 13 amino acids long. CDR1 is ENHRY and CDR2 is SYGVKD in the germline V gene. V lost 5 bases and J lost 4; bases outside the gene matches: 2. For the CDR3, the DNA is TGTGCCATCAGTCCAGGGGGTTACAATGAGCAGTTCTTC. Protein: CAISPGGYNEQFF.

In this sample, this clone turned up once. The chain has TRBV19 and TRBJ2-3; D might be TRBD2 (6 bases). The CDR3 is made up of 15 amino acids. Trimming took off 6 bases at V and 2 bases at J, with 15 bases between the two ends. In germline, CDR1 is LNHDA, CDR2 SQIVND (reference sequence). CDR3 nucleotide sequence: TGTGCCAGTAGAGGGACGTCTAGCGTCACAGATACGCAGTATTTT. Amino acid sequence: CASRGTSSVTDTQYF.

The chain has TRBV3-1 (or the pseudogene TRBV3-2) and TRBJ2-1; 13 bases are shared with TRBD2. Trimming removed 3 bases from V and 11 bases from J; junction bases left unmatched: 4. This CDR3 is built from 14 residues. The V gene's germline CDR1 is LGHDT and CDR2 YNNKEL (reference sequence). The CDR3 loop reads CASSQRTSGGQQFF. The CDR3 region has the DNA TGTGCCAGCAGCCAGAGGACTAGCGGGGGTCAGCAGTTCTTC.

The rearrangement uses TRBV5-5 and TRBJ2-2; tentatively, D is TRBD1 (5 bases). The CDR3 has 14 residues. V was shortened by 4 bases and J by 2 bases, with 9 bases between the two germline ends. Germline CDR1 reads SGHKS; CDR2 reads YYEKEE (reference sequence). The chain's CDR3 is CASSLGPNTGELFF. CDR3 DNA sequence: TGTGCCAGCAGCCTGGGGCCAAACACCGGGGAGCTGTTTTTT.

The chain has TRBV19 and TRBJ2-3, with 8 bases identical to TRBD2. From germline, CDR1 is LNHDA and CDR2 SQIVND (reference sequence). Unmatched junction bases numbered 7, after V lost 2 bases and J lost 0 bases. The CDR3 consists of 17 residues. CDR3 residues: CASSISSASGSTDTQYF. In DNA, the CDR3 is TGTGCCAGTAGTATATCTTCGGCTAGCGGGAGCACAGATACGCAGTATTTT.

The V and J genes are TRBV7-2 and TRBJ2-5; 11 positions match TRBD1. The CDR3 length is 15 residues. After removal of 1 base from V and 4 bases from J, the junction contained 2 bases not matched to a gene. Germline values: CDR1 SGHTA, CDR2 FQGNSA. The CDR3 DNA sequence: TGTGCCAGCAGCTTAGGAGGGACAGGGGGAGAGACCCAGTACTTC. Translation: CASSLGGTGGETQYF. The full variable domain, in which reference TRBV7-2 and TRBJ2-5 provide the parts outside the CDR3, is GAGVSQSPSNKVTEKGKDVELRCDPISGHTALYWYRQSLGQGLEFLIYFQGNSAPDKSGLPSDRFSAERTGGSVSTLTIQRTQQEDSAVYLCASSLGGTGGETQYFGPGTRLLVL.

The chain uses TRBV18 and TRBJ2-1, with 9 bases matching TRBD2. CDR1 KGHSH and CDR2 LQKENI come from the germline V gene. CDR3 length equals 15 residues. With 2 bases clipped from V and 6 bases from J, the junction kept 5 bases outside the gene matches. CDR3 protein: CASSPALAGTNEQFF. The CDR3 coding sequence is TGTGCCAGCTCACCAGCGCTAGCGGGAACCAATGAGCAGTTCTTC.